These 11 T cell receptor beta chains were all obtained from the same sample, sequenced in a study of human T cells and chemical hapten exposure. The time point here: patch test 3, about 24 weeks after DPC sensitization. The treatment denotes: therapeutic diphenylcyclopropenone sensitization with weekly scalp DPC. TCRdb used MiXCR to reprocess the RACE reads, holding one entry per CDR3 protein. This sample has about 90,000 distinct CDR3 sequences, with approximately 11% found just once. The material sequenced was whole blood, taken in connection with sensitization to the hapten diphenylcyclopropenone (DPC). These receptors came from a woman in her thirties with alopecia areata. Some clones in this sample may be carry-over from other donors' samples.

This clonotype has only a few counts. The gene calls are TRBV11-2 and TRBJ2-1, with D perhaps matching TRBD1 (5 bases). There are 13 residues in the CDR3. V was trimmed by 3 bases and J by 15 bases, leaving 18 bases between them. The germline gives CDR1 SGHAT, CDR2 FQNNGV. Here the CDR3 DNA reads TGTGCCAGCAGCTTGGGCCCCTTACTGGGGCTGTTCTTC. Translating gives CASSLGPLLGLFF. The whole variable domain, filled in from reference TRBV11-2 and TRBJ2-1, reads EAGVAQSPRYKIIEKRQSVAFWCNPISGHATLYWYQQILGQGPKLLIQFQNNGVVDDSQLPKDRFSAERLKGVDSTLKIQPAKLEDSAVYLCASSLGPLLGLFFGPGTRLTVL.

There are many counts of this clonotype. The V call is TRBV28, the J call TRBJ2-1, with unresolved D. CDR1 MDHEN and CDR2 SYDVKM come from the germline V gene. The germline V and J ends were trimmed by 5 bases and 9 bases, with 11 bases remaining between them. The CDR3 sequence is 12 residues long. The CDR3 DNA is TGTGCCAGCAGTCCCCCCCCTGGTGAGCAGTTCTTC. Its protein product is CASSPPPGEQFF.

The sample holds many counts of this clonotype. The chain couples TRBV5-5 to TRBJ1-4; no clear D. The CDR3 is made up of 16 amino acids. Trimming removed 4 bases at V and 0 bases at J, with 13 bases between. The germline gives CDR1 SGHKS, CDR2 YYEKEE (reference sequence). The CDR3: CASSLGQKATNEKLFF. The CDR3 DNA is TGTGCCAGCAGCCTGGGCCAGAAAGCAACTAATGAAAAACTGTTTTTT.

The J gene is TRBJ2-1, the V gene TRBV7-9; D is possibly TRBD1 (5 bases). This CDR3 is 13 amino acids long. Germline lookup yields CDR1 SEHNR and CDR2 FQNEAQ (reference sequence). Trimming removed 0 bases from V and 7 bases from J, with 7 bases in between. This CDR3 reads CASSLAGANEQFF. The CDR3 DNA reads TGTGCCAGCAGCTTAGCAGGGGCGAATGAGCAGTTCTTC.

Many counts were recorded for this clonotype. V gene TRBV4-2 combines with J gene TRBJ2-7, with unresolved D. The CDR3 spans 12 residues. Germline-derived CDR1 and CDR2 are LGHNA and YNFKEQ. Trimming stripped 0 bases from V and 4 bases from J, with 4 bases between. As DNA, the CDR3 is TGTGCCAGCAGCCAAGATACGTACGAGCAGTACTTC. It codes for CASSQDTYEQYF.

This clonotype was seen at least ten times. The chain uses TRBV7-2 and TRBJ2-2; possible D gene TRBD2, 5 bases. Germline CDR1 is SGHTA and CDR2 is FQGNSA. The CDR3 loop spans 14 amino acids. The V and J ends lost 1 base and 5 bases respectively, with 8 bases between them. CDR3 DNA: TGTGCCAGCAGCTTAGTAGGGAGTACCGGGGAGCTGTTTTTT. The encoded protein is CASSLVGSTGELFF.

The gene calls are TRBV29-1 and TRBJ2-1; 7 nucleotides line up with TRBD2. The V gene's germline CDR1 is SQVTM and CDR2 ANQGSEA. The CDR3 extends over 11 amino acids. V lost 7 bases to trimming and J lost 16 bases; unmatched junction nucleotides: 13. The CDR3 sequence is CSEKGPGGFFF. CDR3 nucleotides: TGCAGCGAAAAGGGCCCGGGAGGTTTTTTCTTC.

The gene calls are TRBV4-1 and TRBJ1-5, with a tentative D call TRBD1 (5 bases). The V gene's germline CDR1 is MGHRA and CDR2 YSYEKL. The V and J ends lost 4 bases and 3 bases respectively, with 16 bases between them. CDR3 length: 16 residues. The CDR3 DNA follows: TGCGCCAGCAGCCGCCAAGCAGGGTGGTTCAATCAGCCCCAGCATTTT. It encodes CASSRQAGWFNQPQHF.

This clonotype was recorded a few times. The chain links TRBV6-2 or TRBV6-3 to TRBJ2-3; perhaps TRBD2 as D (5 bases). This CDR3 contains 15 residues. V lost 0 bases and J 0 bases, leaving 7 bases between the germline ends. Germline V gene sequence: CDR1 MNHEY, CDR2 SVGEGT. The CDR3 nucleotides are TGTGCCAGCAGTTACTCGAGGGAGAGCACAGATACGCAGTATTTT. Translating it yields CASSYSRESTDTQYF.

There are many counts of this clonotype. V gene TRBV6-2 or TRBV6-3 combines with J gene TRBJ1-1; D gene ambiguous. This CDR3 comprises 14 residues. In germline, CDR1 is MNHEY, CDR2 SVGEGT. V was clipped by 5 bases and J by 0 bases, with 10 bases between them. CDR3 bases: TGTGCCAGCAGTGAATACTTAATGAACACTGAAGCTTTCTTT. Protein: CASSEYLMNTEAFF.

This clonotype was picked up a small number of times. CDR3 protein: CASSQVATGGNSPLHF. As DNA, the CDR3 is TGTGCCAGCAGCCAAGTCGCAACAGGGGGTAATTCACCCCTCCACTTT. This chain uses TRBV3-1 with TRBJ1-6; 8 bases match TRBD1. The CDR3 is made up of 16 amino acids. The ends lost 1 base at V and 6 bases at J; junction bases unmatched: 5. CDR1 LGHDT and CDR2 YNNKEL come from the germline V gene (reference sequence).